The 17 T cell receptor beta chains given below trace back to one sample, sequenced in a study of T cell changes during pregnancy in multiple sclerosis. Clones were read by immunoSEQ multiplex PCR, and TCRdb kept only the in-frame ones, dropping some. The sample comprises about 59,000 clones, about 94% of which are singletons, and 2% to 3% rests with the top ten. Sequencing used CD8+ T cells from peripheral blood mononuclear cells, obtained after pregnancy. The receptor set was obtained from a female donor with multiple sclerosis, enrolled in a pregnancy study.

This chain joins TRBV5-4 and TRBJ2-1; 9 bases line up with TRBD2. The CDR3 has 15 residues. Germline assignment: CDR1 SGHNT and CDR2 YYREEE (reference sequence). V shed 3 bases, J shed 4 bases, and the junction held 5 bases outside the gene matches. The CDR3 DNA is TGTGCCAGCAGCTCTCGACTAGCGGCTTACAATGAGCAGTTCTTC. It is translated as CASSSRLAAYNEQFF.

About this clone itself: In the same sample, other DNA sequences code for this CDR3. The J gene is TRBJ2-7, the V gene TRBV27, with D perhaps matching TRBD2 (6 bases). Trimming cost V 2 bases and J 3 bases, with 8 bases left between them. This CDR3 contains 13 residues. Germline V gives CDR1 MNHEY, CDR2 SMNVEV (reference sequence). CDR3 in DNA: TGTGCCAGCAGTTTAGGAGGGAGCTACGAGCAGTACTTC. Translated: CASSLGGSYEQYF.

The rearrangement joins TRBV5-4 to TRBJ2-1; 11 positions agree with TRBD2. Germline trimming cut 5 bases from V and 2 bases from J; bases unmatched to any gene: 9. Looked up from germline, CDR1 is SGHNT and CDR2 is YYREEE (reference sequence). The CDR3 has 17 amino acids. The CDR3, as DNA: TGTGCCAGCAGTTACGTCCTAGCGGGAGGAGCCTACAATGAGCAGTTCTTC. Protein product: CASSYVLAGGAYNEQFF. The full variable domain, with the rest looked up from reference TRBV5-4 and TRBJ2-1, is ETGVTQSPTHLIKTRGQQVTLRCSSQSGHNTVSWYQQALGQGPQFIFQYYREEENGRGNFPPRFSGLQFPNYSSELNVNALELDDSALYLCASSYVLAGGAYNEQFFGPGTRLTVL.

The gene calls are TRBV25-1 and TRBJ2-2, with a weak D call TRBD1 (6 bases). Trimming removed 2 bases at V and 8 bases at J, with 9 bases between. In germline, CDR1 is MGHDK, CDR2 SYGVNS. This CDR3 is 13 amino acids long. The CDR3 protein is CASSETGMGELFF. For the CDR3, the DNA is TGTGCCAGCAGTGAAACAGGGATGGGGGAGCTGTTTTTT.

This clone showed up just once. This chain joins TRBV30 and TRBJ2-7, with TRBD1 matching 7 bases. J lost 7 bases, V lost 3 bases, and 3 bases had no gene match. The CDR3 totals 11 residues. Germline CDR1 GTSNPN, CDR2 SVGIG (reference sequence). CDR3 coding DNA: TGTGCCTGGAGAGGGGGCGGAGAGCAGTACTTC. It codes for CAWRGGGEQYF.

The chain joins TRBV4-2 to TRBJ2-3, with 7 bases matching TRBD1. This CDR3 has 18 amino acids. V was clipped by 1 base and J by 2 bases; unmatched bases: 12. Per germline, CDR1 LGHNA and CDR2 YNFKEQ. The CDR3 DNA sequence: TGTGCCAGCAGCCAAGCGCAAGTAGGGGACAGCCTCACAGATACGCAGTATTTT. Protein sequence: CASSQAQVGDSLTDTQYF.

The J gene is TRBJ2-7, the V gene TRBV6-1; 8 positions match TRBD1. The V and J ends lost 8 bases and 4 bases, in that order; junction bases with no gene match: 7. Germline loops: CDR1 MNHNS, CDR2 SASEGT. This CDR3 has 13 residues. The CDR3 is CASFGQGPYEQYF. CDR3 DNA: TGTGCCAGCTTCGGACAGGGTCCTTACGAGCAGTACTTC.

On this clone itself: Other DNA sequences in the sample encode the same CDR3. The rearrangement joins TRBV27 to TRBJ2-7; 13 bases map to TRBD2. The CDR3 has 14 amino acids. Germline CDR1 is MNHEY and CDR2 is SMNVEV (reference sequence). V trimming: 4 bases; J trimming: 4 bases; junction bases outside the gene matches: 1. CDR3 bases: TGTGCCAGCAGTTGGACTAGCGGGAGTTACGAGCAGTACTTC. The encoded protein is CASSWTSGSYEQYF.

The rearrangement links TRBV7-9 to TRBJ1-2; TRBD1 matches 9 bases. The length of the CDR3 is 14 residues. The germline gives CDR1 SEHNR, CDR2 FQNEAQ (reference sequence). The V gene end was trimmed by 5 bases and the J gene end by 2 bases; junction bases not matched to a gene: 3. CDR3 coding DNA: TGTGCCAGCAGCCAGGGACAGGGAAACTATGGCTACACCTTC. Translating it yields CASSQGQGNYGYTF. The variable domain in full, with the rest retrieved from reference TRBV7-9 and TRBJ1-2, is DTGVSQNPRHKITKRGQNVTFRCDPISEHNRLYWYRQTLGQGPEFLTYFQNEAQLEKSRLLSDRFSAERPKGSFSTLEIQRTEQGDSAMYLCASSQGQGNYGYTFGSGTRLTVV.

This sequence joins TRBV19 and TRBJ2-2; perhaps TRBD2 as D (5 bases). Germline assignment: CDR1 LNHDA and CDR2 SQIVND (reference sequence). V was clipped by 10 bases and J by 7 bases, with 7 bases between them. The CDR3 covers 10 residues. CDR3 sequence reads: CATGDGELFF. DNA for the CDR3: TGTGCCACCGGGGACGGGGAGCTGTTTTTT.

This chain uses TRBV4-1 with TRBJ2-1; D is unclear. The length of the CDR3 is 16 residues. From germline, CDR1 is MGHRA and CDR2 YSYEKL. V lost 5 bases to trimming and J lost 0 bases, with 14 bases between them. CDR3 sequence reads: CASSSPPRSSYNEQFF. The CDR3 DNA reads as TGCGCCAGCAGCTCGCCTCCTAGGAGCTCCTACAATGAGCAGTTCTTC.

The chain has TRBV5-1 and TRBJ2-5, with 16 bases matching TRBD2. J lost 5 bases, V lost 3 bases, and 4 bases had no gene match. The CDR3 is made up of 16 amino acids. Germline V gene sequence: CDR1 SGHRS, CDR2 YFSETQ. CDR3 residues: CASSSGLAGGPETQYF. The CDR3 DNA reads as TGCGCCAGCAGCTCGGGACTAGCGGGAGGGCCGGAGACCCAGTACTTC.

This clone was seen once. At one of its ends the junction is not consistent with the germline gene, which may arise from a read error. The genes are TRBV14 and TRBJ2-1; D ambiguous. Germline values: CDR1 SGHDN, CDR2 FVKESK. The CDR3 has 12 residues. CDR3 amino acids: CASSPSHNEQFF. CDR3 nucleotides: TGTGCCAGCAGCCCCTCCCACAATGAGCAGTTCTTC.

V usage is TRBV9 and J usage is TRBJ1-3; possibly TRBD1 for D (6 bases). CDR1 and CDR2 (germline): SGDLS, YYNGEE. Trimming took off 6 bases at V and 0 bases at J, with 10 bases between the two ends. The CDR3 covers 14 residues. CDR3 coding DNA: TGTGCCAGCAAAGGACAGAACTCTGGAAACACCATATATTTT. It specifies CASKGQNSGNTIYF.

The J gene is TRBJ2-7, the V gene TRBV28, with 12 bases aligning to TRBD2. The trim removed 6 bases at V and 3 bases at J, leaving 3 bases unmatched. Per germline, CDR1 MDHEN and CDR2 SYDVKM. The CDR3 sequence is 14 residues long. CDR3 sequence reads: CASSLAGGFYEQYF. The CDR3 DNA follows: TGTGCCAGCAGCCTAGCGGGAGGGTTCTACGAGCAGTACTTC.

V usage is TRBV6-4 and J usage is TRBJ2-2, with 10 bases aligning to TRBD1. With 5 bases clipped from V and 8 bases from J, the junction kept 8 bases outside the gene matches. Per the germline V gene, CDR1 is MRHNA and CDR2 is SNTAGT. The CDR3 extends over 15 amino acids. The CDR3 sequence: CASSSGTGARGELFF. CDR3 DNA: TGTGCCAGCAGTTCCGGGACAGGGGCCCGTGGGGAGCTGTTTTTT.

The chain couples TRBV5-1 to TRBJ2-2, with 9 bases identical to TRBD2. The J segment lost 5 bases and the V segment lost 5 bases, leaving 10 bases of the junction unmatched. The length of the CDR3 is 16 residues. Germline values: CDR1 SGHRS, CDR2 YFSETQ. The DNA of the CDR3 is TGCGCCAGCAGTATTAGGACTAGCGACCCAACCGGGGAGCTGTTTTTT. Encoded protein: CASSIRTSDPTGELFF.